This paragraph covers one T cell receptor beta chain sequence. The antigen it binds to is not known. The input lacks base qualities; no much larger clone sits a single base away. The collaborating institutions used their own protocols to collect whole blood in K2EDTA tubes. For TCRbeta analysis, collaborator samples were shipped as frozen whole blood, as isolated PBMCs, or as DNA extracted from either sample type. TCRbeta CDR3 regions were amplified from genomic DNA by means of the immunoSEQ Assay, a bias-controlled multiplex PCR. The paper's processing steps were these. Within the assay, amplification of reference gene primers was used to estimate how many nucleated cells each sample contained. To quantify the absolute abundance of each unique TCRbeta CDR3 rearrangement, sequence reads were collapsed and filtered. For each sample, productive Simpson clonality was calculated as the square root of Simpson's diversity index over productive rearrangements. TCRdb re-hosts the immuneACCESS table, in-frame sequences only. Its copies lack some clones; in the studies checked, an unresolved V gene accounts for under half of them, and the cause for the rest is not known. V, J and clone size derive from that table, while D and trimming were established from the DNA sequence. This sample gives approximately 230,000 clones in total; roughly 88% of them show up just once. Clones ranked in the top ten supply under 1.5% of the sample.

These data originate in a study of blood T cell repertoires in COVID-19 (dated by TCRdb to about 2020). About the full investigation: The collaborator samples originated in the United States, Italy and Spain and spanned the acute and convalescent phases of COVID-19. The material from the prospective study consisted of cDNA or gDNA derived from T cells, B-cell-depleted T cells, or PBMCs. The dataset comprised deeply sampled blood TCRbeta repertoires from subjects exposed to, actively infected with, or recovered from COVID-19. The repertoires were made available in a free public database intended to serve as a resource for research on the immune response to SARS-CoV-2. Samples came from the ongoing ImmuneRACE study (first 160 participants) plus 1,254 subjects from 6 global collaborators. The sample metadata nearly always contained a de-identified subject ID, COVID-19 status, age in years and sex. Where available, HLA class I and class II types were taken from metadata supplied by the sample provider and were not determined by assay-based typing. Points the paper makes about the study in general: How much clinical and demographic metadata was included differed by source and by participant, and the metadata was provided uncurated.

Inclusive of the bounding cysteine and phenylalanine, the CDR3 is 13 residues long. Here the CDR3 DNA is all that survives: 39 bases in frame from base 1. For CDR1 and CDR2, the germline V gene (reference sequence) lists SEHNR and FQNEAQ. V and J are truncated by 2 bases and 1 base respectively, leaving an intervening sequence of 5 bases. This TCR was recovered from a man of 80 years or more with acute or convalescent COVID-19. Sequenced material: peripheral blood. The sequence is built from TRBV7-9 and TRBJ2-5; no D segment can be confidently identified. The CDR3 reads as follows: CASSLYSQETQYF. DNA sequence: TGTGCCAGCAGCTTATACAGCCAAGAGACCCAGTACTTC.